Included here is one TCR beta chain sequence, with context. It lacks a known antigen. Base quality data are lacking; no much larger clone is found one base away. For sequencing of the TCRbeta CDR3 region, genomic DNA was extracted from the sorted cells. The immunoSEQ Assay was used to sequence the TCRbeta CDR3 regions. TCRdb took this table from immuneACCESS and kept in-frame rearrangements with V and J called. Such tables lack part of the clones; where checked against another copy, unresolved V genes explain under half of the gap, and the rest is unexplained. The sample records approximately 71,000 clones, roughly 93% of which are singletons. The ten most abundant clones make up 15% to 19% of the sample. These data originate in a study of OX40 agonist ivuxolimab in advanced cancers. About the study as a whole: Ivuxolimab, which targeted the costimulatory receptor OX40 (CD134), was an agonistic, fully human IgG2 monoclonal antibody. Prior anti-PD-1, anti-PD-L1 or anti-CTLA-4 therapy was permitted, and 40% to 50% of dose-escalation patients had received checkpoint inhibitors. Peripheral TCRbeta sequencing was intended to test whether TCR sequence diversity was altered and clonal T-cell expansion was caused by ivuxolimab. The paper reports the monotherapy dose-escalation portion (N of about 50 patients) of the phase I ivuxolimab trial. In the dose-escalation cohort, 82.7% of patients were male, and the mean age was about 55 years, with a range of about 20 to 90. Of the roughly 52 patients in dose escalation, around 19 had hepatocellular carcinoma, around 15 had melanoma, 9 had renal cell carcinoma and 9 had head and neck cancer. Partial responses occurred in three dose-escalation patients, of whom one had hepatocellular carcinoma and two had cutaneous melanoma. Intravenous ivuxolimab was administered to patients every 2 weeks at six dose levels: 0.01, 0.1, 0.3, 1.5, 3 and 10 mg/kg. General study outcomes and caveats: At doses of 0.1 to 3.0 mg/kg, clonal expansion of both CD4+ and CD8+ T cells in blood was seen between baseline and week 6. In the 0.1-3.0 mg/kg groups, partial responders were among the patients with the lowest normalized peripheral clonal expansion, particularly in CD8+ T cells. Low levels of normalized T-cell clonal expansion were also seen in some patients who did not respond. The antigen specificity of the peripheral T cells that underwent clonal expansion was not determined. After ivuxolimab, CD8+ T cells had more expanded clones than CD4+ T cells on average.

CDR1 and CDR2 (LNHDA, SQIVND) derive from the germline V gene (reference sequence). From cysteine to phenylalanine, the CDR3 is 13 amino acids long. This entry keeps only the CDR3 DNA: 39 bases, framed from base 1. V loses 6 bases, J loses 8 bases, and the germline ends lie 13 bases apart. Patients with a history of autoimmune disease or receiving systemic immunosuppression were excluded from the trial. Peripheral blood for TCR sequencing was drawn from every dose cohort at baseline, at cycle 4 day 1 and at cycle 7 day 1. The samples were drawn from a first-in-human, open-label, multicenter phase I dose-escalation trial of ivuxolimab. The trial enrolled adults with locally advanced or metastatic head and neck squamous cell, hepatocellular, melanoma or renal cell carcinoma. Before TCR sequencing, CD4+ and CD8+ T cells were separately sorted from peripheral blood.

This TCR was recovered from an adult with an advanced solid tumor such as melanoma, head and neck, liver or kidney cancer. Sequencing was performed on CD4+ or CD8+ T cells sorted from blood, taken in a trial of the OX40 agonist ivuxolimab. The sequence joins TRBV19 to TRBJ1-4; D gene: possibly TRBD1, on 6 matching bases. The CDR3 loop reads CASRTGHLEKLFF. The nucleotides read TGTGCCAGTAGGACAGGCCACCTCGAAAAACTGTTTTTT.